The 14 T cell receptor beta chains below all came from one sample that was sequenced in a study of patients and donors after allogeneic stem cell transplantation. TCRdb used MiXCR to reprocess the RT-PCR reads, holding one entry per CDR3 protein. The table lists 150,000 to 200,000 distinct CDR3 sequences, approximately 30% of them singletons. The source material was blood, either unsorted or a sorted T cell fraction (not recorded which). The receptors here all came from a human donor who was either an allogeneic HSCT recipient or a stem cell or donor lymphocyte infusion donor (not recorded which). It is not recorded whose cells these are; they may come from a transplant donor.

The CDR3 here is CAISDLLAGAVEQFF. CDR3 in DNA: TGTGCCATCAGTGATTTACTAGCGGGAGCGGTTGAGCAGTTCTTC. The chain uses TRBV10-3 and TRBJ2-1; 11 bases line up with TRBD2. This CDR3 comprises 15 residues. The V gene's germline CDR1 is ENHRY and CDR2 SYGVKD. Germline trimming cut 3 bases from V and 9 bases from J; bases unmatched to any gene: 7.

The rearrangement links TRBV7-2 to TRBJ2-1; 8 positions agree with TRBD2. Per germline, CDR1 SGHTA and CDR2 FQGNSA. With V trimmed by 6 bases and J by 4 bases, 8 bases remained unmatched. The CDR3 loop spans 15 amino acids. The CDR3 nucleotides read TGTGCCAGCAGTTGGACTAGCTCGGGTTACAATGAGCAGTTCTTC. This translates into CASSWTSSGYNEQFF.

This chain connects TRBV7-8 to TRBJ2-3, with TRBD1 matching 9 bases. The germline V gene has CDR1 SGHVS and CDR2 FQNEAQ. The V gene end was trimmed by 8 bases and the J gene end by 1 base; junction bases not matched to a gene: 16. The CDR3 length is 18 residues. In DNA, the CDR3 is TGTGCCAGCCGCCCAACAGGGGGCGCACCTACGGGCACAGATACGCAGTATTTT. This encodes CASRPTGGAPTGTDTQYF.

The CDR3: CASSTGQGPYEQYF. CDR3 sequence (DNA): TGTGCCAGCAGTACGGGACAGGGTCCCTACGAGCAGTACTTC. The chain employs TRBV28 and TRBJ2-7; 9 bases line up with TRBD1. The CDR3 covers 14 residues. Trimming took 5 bases from V and 2 from J; bases not matched to a gene: 4. The germline V gene has CDR1 MDHEN and CDR2 SYDVKM. The full variable domain, in which reference TRBV28 and TRBJ2-7 provide the parts outside the CDR3, is DVKVTQSSRYLVKRTGEKVFLECVQDMDHENMFWYRQDPGLGLRLIYFSYDVKMKEKGDIPEGYSVSREKKERFSLILESASTNQTSMYLCASSTGQGPYEQYFGPGTRLTVT.

This clonotype was counted a few times. The V call is TRBV4-3, the J call TRBJ1-6, with D possibly being TRBD1 (6 bases). Germline V gene lookup returns CDR1 LGHNA and CDR2 YSLEER. Trimming left V 0 bases short and J 9 bases short, with 15 bases between. This CDR3 is 16 amino acids long. The CDR3 protein is CASSQDMTGHRSPLHF. In nucleotides, the CDR3 is TGCGCCAGCAGCCAAGATATGACAGGACATCGTTCACCCCTCCACTTT.

This clonotype has a handful of counts. The V and J genes are TRBV3-1 and TRBJ1-6; the match to TRBD1 covers 8 bases. The junction had 9 bases not matched to a gene; V was cut back by 4 bases and J by 10 bases. Germline lookup yields CDR1 LGHDT and CDR2 YNNKEL (reference sequence). The CDR3 covers 15 residues. CDR3 loop: CASSPGQGFRSPLHF. The CDR3 DNA reads TGTGCCAGCAGCCCAGGACAGGGTTTCAGGTCACCCCTCCACTTT. Complete variable domain (other parts from reference TRBV3-1 and TRBJ1-6): DTAVSQTPKYLVTQMGNDKSIKCEQNLGHDTMYWYKQDSKKFLKIMFSYNNKELIINETVPNRFSPKSPDKAHLNLHINSLELGDSAVYFCASSPGQGFRSPLHFGNGTRLTVT.

V gene TRBV10-3 combines with J gene TRBJ1-2; D possibly corresponds to TRBD1 (5 bases). The CDR3 covers 13 residues. Germline V CDR1 and CDR2: ENHRY, SYGVKD. Between the trimmed V and J ends, which lost 4 bases and 8 bases, there was a span of 14 bases. Written as DNA, the CDR3 is TGTGCCATCAGTGCCGACCCGGCAGGGGGCTACACCTTC. Translating gives CAISADPAGGYTF.

This clonotype was seen more than once but under ten times. The gene calls are TRBV11-2 and TRBJ1-6, with 9 bases matching TRBD1. The CDR3 covers 16 residues. The V gene's germline CDR1 is SGHAT and CDR2 FQNNGV. V gave up 3 bases and J gave up 10 bases; unmatched junction bases: 10. For the CDR3, the DNA is TGTGCCAGCAGCTTGAACTGGGACAGGGTATCCTCACCCCTCCACTTT. This gives the protein CASSLNWDRVSSPLHF.

The sample holds a few counts of this clonotype. The chain carries TRBV12-3 or TRBV12-4 and TRBJ2-2; possible D gene TRBD2, 5 bases. This CDR3 has 15 amino acids. V shed 4 bases and J shed 0 bases, with 9 bases lying between them. The CDR3 sequence: CASSSRGSNTGELFF. The DNA of the CDR3 is TGTGCCAGCAGTTCCCGCGGGTCGAACACCGGGGAGCTGTTTTTT.

In this sample, this clonotype turned up a few times. V and J are TRBV10-3 and TRBJ2-2, with 7 bases lining up with TRBD1. Germline CDR1 is ENHRY and CDR2 is SYGVKD. The CDR3 sequence is 12 residues long. After removal of 10 bases from V and 6 bases from J, the junction contained 5 bases not matched to a gene. The CDR3 nucleotides read TGTGCCACTCATACAGGGGCCGGGGAGCTGTTTTTT. Translating it yields CATHTGAGELFF.

The V call is TRBV2, the J call TRBJ1-1; 10 positions match TRBD1. Germline V gene lookup returns CDR1 SNHLY and CDR2 FYNNEI. The CDR3 is 13 amino acids. Trimming at V came to 7 bases and at J to 4 bases, leaving 3 bases not matched to a gene. The CDR3 nucleotides read TGTGCCAGCATTGGGACAGGGGCCACTGAAGCTTTCTTT. Translated: CASIGTGATEAFF.

This clonotype was recorded once. This chain connects TRBV18 to TRBJ2-1; D remains ambiguous. Trimming took 8 bases from V and 9 from J, leaving 17 bases between them. The CDR3 spans 13 residues. CDR1 and CDR2 from the germline V gene are KGHSH and LQKENI. CDR3 DNA sequence: TGTGCCAGCCAACCTCTAACCGGCAGTGAGCAGTTCTTC. It specifies CASQPLTGSEQFF.

Here the CDR3 DNA reads TGCAGTGCTAGGGGGACTAGCGGGAGTGGAGATACGCAGTATTTT. Protein sequence: CSARGTSGSGDTQYF. J is TRBJ2-3 and V is TRBV20-1; 14 bases fit TRBD2. The CDR3 spans 15 residues. The V segment lost 3 bases and the J segment 5 bases; nucleotides outside the gene matches: 4. The V gene's germline CDR1 is DFQATT and CDR2 SNEGSKA (reference sequence).

CDR3 nucleotides: TGTGCCAGCTCGTCAACCTACAGGGAAGGACTGTTTTTT. This gives the protein CASSSTYREGLFF. This chain connects TRBV18 to TRBJ1-4, with a possible D match to TRBD1 (6 bases). CDR3 length: 13 amino acids. Trimming removed 6 bases from V and 13 bases from J, with 18 bases in between. Germline CDR1 and CDR2: KGHSH and LQKENI. The full variable domain, its missing parts supplied by reference TRBV18 and TRBJ1-4, is NAGVMQNPRHLVRRRGQEARLRCSPMKGHSHVYWYRQLPEEGLKFMVYLQKENIIDESGMPKERFSAEFPKEGPSILRIQQVVRGDSAAYFCASSSTYREGLFFGSGTQLSVL.